What follows describes a single TCR beta chain. What it recognizes is unknown. In the sort, naive CD8 T cells were defined as CD8+CD4-CCR7+CD45RA+. TCRdb used MiXCR to reprocess the PCR reads, holding one entry per CDR3 protein. The sample contains about 630,000 distinct CDR3 sequences, about 25% of which appear only once. The data derive from a study of molecular identifiers for immune sequencing clone quantification. Overall study findings and caveats: More than 98% of effector molecules, versus under 1% of naive-cell molecules, belonged to clones above 20 RNA copies.

The CDR3 is 16 amino acids. Germline lookup yields CDR1 SGHTA and CDR2 FQGNSA. Losses at the gene ends were 5 bases for V and 5 bases for J; bases not matched to a gene: 13. The sequence was collected from a human donor in good health. Some libraries in this study had Jurkat cell RNA spiked in. The rearrangement uses TRBV7-2 and TRBJ2-5; 8 nucleotides align to TRBD1. The material sequenced was naive CD8+ T cells from blood, with Jurkat cell RNA spiked in. Stated subset: FACS-sorted CD8+CD4-CCR7+CD45RA+ naive T cells. CDR3 DNA sequence: TGTGCCAGCAGCCTCGACAGGGGCGGATATTCGGAGACCCAGTACTTC. This encodes CASSLDRGGYSETQYF.